This TCR beta chain is drawn from a study of shared clonotypes between healthy human individuals. Cells designated naive CD8 were CD45RO-negative and were positively selected for CCR7, with terminally differentiated effector memory CD45RA+ cells excluded. The donors were all Caucasian adults (living in Nashville, Tennessee). Trimming left V 4 bases short and J 4 bases short, with 13 bases between. Germline V gene sequence: CDR1 SGDLS, CDR2 YYNGEE. The CDR3 spans 14 residues. TCRdb's table, derived via immunoSEQ multiplex PCR, lists solely in-frame clones and lacks some. Of 450,000 to 700,000 clones in the sample, nearly 97% were seen once.

The rearrangement joins TRBV9 to TRBJ2-3, with D perhaps matching TRBD2 (6 bases). The sequenced sample consisted of naive CD8+ T cells sorted from blood. This TCR came from a woman aged 25 to 39 in good health. The CDR3 DNA reads TGTGCCAGCAGCCAGAGCGGGCGATCAGATACGCAGTATTTT. Translation: CASSQSGRSDTQYF.